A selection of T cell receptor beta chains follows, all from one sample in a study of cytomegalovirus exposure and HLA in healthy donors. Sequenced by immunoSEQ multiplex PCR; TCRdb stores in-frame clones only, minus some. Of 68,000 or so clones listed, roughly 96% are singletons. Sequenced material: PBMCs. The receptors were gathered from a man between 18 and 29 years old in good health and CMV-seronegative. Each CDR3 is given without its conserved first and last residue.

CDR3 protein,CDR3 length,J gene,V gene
AWESLSGRAFNEQF,14,TRBJ2-1,TRBV30
ASTSTGGRSGYT,12,TRBJ1-2,TRBV19
SVEDRTVNTEAF,12,TRBJ1-1,TRBV29-1
ASSELAGGQETQY,13,TRBJ2-5,TRBV6-1
ASSVHSGNTIY,11,TRBJ1-3,TRBV5-4
ASSGTSINEQY,11,TRBJ2-7,TRBV6-1
ASSAPRDRGVHEQY,14,TRBJ2-7,TRBV5-6
ASSQQTQARDEQY,13,TRBJ2-7,TRBV28
ASSRDRDSPLH,11,TRBJ1-6,TRBV18
ASSLRTGGYGYT,12,TRBJ1-2,TRBV6-1
ASSLDPTGVNTEAF,14,TRBJ1-1,TRBV11-3
ASSLALGLAGGTGEQF,16,TRBJ2-1,TRBV11-3
ASSFGANYGYT,11,TRBJ1-2,TRBV27
ASLRLAGGSSGANVLT,16,TRBJ2-6,TRBV11-1
ASREYTDTQY,10,TRBJ2-3,TRBV6-1
ASSGSGQLTGTEAF,14,TRBJ1-1,TRBV2
ASSPQGWIDSTDTQY,15,TRBJ2-3,TRBV9
ASSRVLQGPYSYEQY,15,TRBJ2-7,TRBV4-2
ASSFIGGSGYGYT,13,TRBJ1-2,TRBV5-4
ASSLGQGFGEAF,12,TRBJ1-1,TRBV7-9
SAWAVEKLF,9,TRBJ1-4,TRBV20-1
SASLGYGYT,9,TRBJ1-2,TRBV20-1
ASREGTGGASSPLH,14,TRBJ1-6,TRBV5-8
ASSSLGTGPNTEAF,14,TRBJ1-1,TRBV7-9
ASSKTLLSSYNEQF,14,TRBJ2-1,TRBV28
ASSGLAGGSHEQY,13,TRBJ2-7,TRBV6-1
ASSYSSGRGETQY,13,TRBJ2-5,TRBV6-5
ASASGQGYEQY,11,TRBJ2-7,TRBV19
ASNGGNQPQH,10,TRBJ1-5,TRBV19
ASSYSKGGDAQPQH,14,TRBJ1-5,TRBV6-6
ASSGQGSSYNEQF,13,TRBJ2-1,TRBV10-1
ASSPDRGYNEQF,12,TRBJ2-1,TRBV19
ASSQEIRDFLNEQF,14,TRBJ2-1,TRBV4-1
ASSPRSGTYNEQF,13,TRBJ2-1,TRBV6-6
ASSWDRDRASYGYT,14,TRBJ1-2,TRBV11-3